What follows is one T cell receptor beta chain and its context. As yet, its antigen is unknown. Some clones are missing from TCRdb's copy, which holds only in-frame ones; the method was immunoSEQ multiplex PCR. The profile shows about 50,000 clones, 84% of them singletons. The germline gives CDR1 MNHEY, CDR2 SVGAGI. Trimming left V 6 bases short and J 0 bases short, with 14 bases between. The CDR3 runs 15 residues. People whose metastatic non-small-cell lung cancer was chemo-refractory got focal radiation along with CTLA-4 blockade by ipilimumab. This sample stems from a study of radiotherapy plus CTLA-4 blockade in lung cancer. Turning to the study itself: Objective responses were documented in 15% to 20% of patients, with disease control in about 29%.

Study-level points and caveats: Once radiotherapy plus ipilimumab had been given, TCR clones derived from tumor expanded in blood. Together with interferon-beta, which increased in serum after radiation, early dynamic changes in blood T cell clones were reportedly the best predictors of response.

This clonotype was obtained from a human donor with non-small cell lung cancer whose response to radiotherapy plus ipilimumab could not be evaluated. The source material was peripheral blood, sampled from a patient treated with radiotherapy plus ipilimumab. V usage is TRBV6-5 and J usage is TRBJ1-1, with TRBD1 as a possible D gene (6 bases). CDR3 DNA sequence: TGTGCCAGCAGAAAGGGGGTCCCCATGAACACTGAAGCTTTCTTT. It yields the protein CASRKGVPMNTEAFF.